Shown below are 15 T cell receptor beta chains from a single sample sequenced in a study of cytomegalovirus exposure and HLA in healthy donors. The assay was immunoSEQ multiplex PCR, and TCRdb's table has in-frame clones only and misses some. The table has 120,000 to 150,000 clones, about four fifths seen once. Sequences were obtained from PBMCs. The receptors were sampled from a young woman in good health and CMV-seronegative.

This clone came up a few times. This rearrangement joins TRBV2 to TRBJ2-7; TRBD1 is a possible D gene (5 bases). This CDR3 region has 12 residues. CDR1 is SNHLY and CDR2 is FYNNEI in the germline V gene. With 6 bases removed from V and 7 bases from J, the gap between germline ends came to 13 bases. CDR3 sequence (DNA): TGTGCCAGCAGCTTAGGGGTAGGAGAGCAGTACTTC. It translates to CASSLGVGEQYF.

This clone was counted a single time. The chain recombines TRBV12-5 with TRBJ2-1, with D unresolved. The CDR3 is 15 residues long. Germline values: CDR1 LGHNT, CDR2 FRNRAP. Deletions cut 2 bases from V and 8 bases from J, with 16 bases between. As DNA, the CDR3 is TGTGCTAGTGGTTTGTCAGTTCTAGTTTCCTATGAGCAGTTCTTC. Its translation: CASGLSVLVSYEQFF.

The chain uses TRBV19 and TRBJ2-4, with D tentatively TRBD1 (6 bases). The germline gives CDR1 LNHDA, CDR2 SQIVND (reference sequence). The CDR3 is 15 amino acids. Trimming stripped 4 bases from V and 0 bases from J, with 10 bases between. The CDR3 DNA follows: TGTGCCAGTAGTAAGCCCAGGGGAGCCAAAAACATTCAGTACTTC. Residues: CASSKPRGAKNIQYF.

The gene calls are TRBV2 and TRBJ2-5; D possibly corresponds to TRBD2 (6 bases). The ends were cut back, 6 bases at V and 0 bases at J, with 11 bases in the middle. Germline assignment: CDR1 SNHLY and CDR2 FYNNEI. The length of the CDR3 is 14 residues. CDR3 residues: CASRGGVYQETQYF. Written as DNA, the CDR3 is TGTGCCAGCAGGGGCGGGGTGTACCAAGAGACCCAGTACTTC.

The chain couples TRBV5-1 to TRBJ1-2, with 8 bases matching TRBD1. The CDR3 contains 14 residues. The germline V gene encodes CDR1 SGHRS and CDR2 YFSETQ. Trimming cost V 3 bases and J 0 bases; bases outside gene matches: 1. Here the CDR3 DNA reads TGCGCCAGCAGCTGGGGACAGGCTAACTATGGCTACACCTTC. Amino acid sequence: CASSWGQANYGYTF.

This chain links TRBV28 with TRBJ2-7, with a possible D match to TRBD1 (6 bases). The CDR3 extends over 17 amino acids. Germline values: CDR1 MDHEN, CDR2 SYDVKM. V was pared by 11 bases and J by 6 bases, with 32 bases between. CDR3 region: CASNQLKTGTPDIEQYF. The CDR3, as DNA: TGTGCCTCCAACCAGTTGAAGACGGGGACACCGGATATCGAGCAGTACTTC.

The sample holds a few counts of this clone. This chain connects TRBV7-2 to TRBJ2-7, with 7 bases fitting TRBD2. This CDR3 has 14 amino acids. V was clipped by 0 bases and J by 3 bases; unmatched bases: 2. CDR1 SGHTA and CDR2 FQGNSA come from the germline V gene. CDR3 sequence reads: CASSLATGGYEQYF. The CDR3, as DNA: TGTGCCAGCAGCTTAGCGACGGGGGGCTACGAGCAGTACTTC.

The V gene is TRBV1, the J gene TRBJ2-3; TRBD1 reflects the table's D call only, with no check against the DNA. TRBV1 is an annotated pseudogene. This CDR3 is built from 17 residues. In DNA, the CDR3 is TGCACCAGCAGCCAAGACCCGGGACAGGGGAAGGCAGATACGCAGTATTTT. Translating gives CTSSQDPGQGKADTQYF.

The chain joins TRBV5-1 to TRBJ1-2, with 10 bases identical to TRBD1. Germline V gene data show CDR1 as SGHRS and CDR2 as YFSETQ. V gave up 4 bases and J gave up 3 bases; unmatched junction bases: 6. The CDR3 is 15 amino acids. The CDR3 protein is CASSRSGTGDYGYTF. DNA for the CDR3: TGCGCCAGCAGCCGCTCCGGGACAGGGGACTATGGCTACACCTTC.

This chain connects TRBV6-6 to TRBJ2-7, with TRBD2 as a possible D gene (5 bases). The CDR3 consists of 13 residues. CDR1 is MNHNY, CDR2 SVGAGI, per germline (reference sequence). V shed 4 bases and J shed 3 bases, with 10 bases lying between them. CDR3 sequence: CASSSSGNYEQYF. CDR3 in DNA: TGTGCCAGCAGTTCTTCCGGGAACTACGAGCAGTACTTC.

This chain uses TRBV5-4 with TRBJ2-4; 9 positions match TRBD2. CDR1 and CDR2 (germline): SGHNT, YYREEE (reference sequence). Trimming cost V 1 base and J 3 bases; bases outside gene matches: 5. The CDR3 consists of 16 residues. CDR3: CASSLWASGDKNIQYF. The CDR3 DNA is TGTGCCAGCAGCTTGTGGGCTAGCGGGGACAAAAACATTCAGTACTTC.

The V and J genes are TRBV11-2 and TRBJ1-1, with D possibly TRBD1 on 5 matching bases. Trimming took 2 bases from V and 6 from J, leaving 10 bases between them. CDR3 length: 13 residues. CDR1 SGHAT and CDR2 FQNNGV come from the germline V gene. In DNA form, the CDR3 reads TGTGCCAGCAGCTTAACTGGGGGGTCTGAAGCTTTCTTT. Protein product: CASSLTGGSEAFF.

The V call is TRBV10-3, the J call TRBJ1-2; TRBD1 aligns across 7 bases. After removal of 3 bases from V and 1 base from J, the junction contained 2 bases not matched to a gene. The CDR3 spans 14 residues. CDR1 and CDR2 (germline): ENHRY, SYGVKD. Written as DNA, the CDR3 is TGTGCCATCAGTGAAGGGACAGTTAACTATGGCTACACCTTC. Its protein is CAISEGTVNYGYTF.

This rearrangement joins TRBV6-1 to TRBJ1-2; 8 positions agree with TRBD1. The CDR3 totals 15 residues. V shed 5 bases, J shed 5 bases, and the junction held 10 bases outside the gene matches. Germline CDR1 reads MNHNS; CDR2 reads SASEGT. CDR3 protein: CASSPYRGIGYGYTF. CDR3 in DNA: TGTGCCAGCAGTCCCTACAGGGGGATTGGGTATGGCTACACCTTC.

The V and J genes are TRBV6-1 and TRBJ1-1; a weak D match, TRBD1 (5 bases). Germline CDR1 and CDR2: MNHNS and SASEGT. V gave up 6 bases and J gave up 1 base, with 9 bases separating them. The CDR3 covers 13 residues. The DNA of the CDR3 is TGTGCCAGCAGCGGTGACAGGAACACTGAAGCTTTCTTT. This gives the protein CASSGDRNTEAFF.